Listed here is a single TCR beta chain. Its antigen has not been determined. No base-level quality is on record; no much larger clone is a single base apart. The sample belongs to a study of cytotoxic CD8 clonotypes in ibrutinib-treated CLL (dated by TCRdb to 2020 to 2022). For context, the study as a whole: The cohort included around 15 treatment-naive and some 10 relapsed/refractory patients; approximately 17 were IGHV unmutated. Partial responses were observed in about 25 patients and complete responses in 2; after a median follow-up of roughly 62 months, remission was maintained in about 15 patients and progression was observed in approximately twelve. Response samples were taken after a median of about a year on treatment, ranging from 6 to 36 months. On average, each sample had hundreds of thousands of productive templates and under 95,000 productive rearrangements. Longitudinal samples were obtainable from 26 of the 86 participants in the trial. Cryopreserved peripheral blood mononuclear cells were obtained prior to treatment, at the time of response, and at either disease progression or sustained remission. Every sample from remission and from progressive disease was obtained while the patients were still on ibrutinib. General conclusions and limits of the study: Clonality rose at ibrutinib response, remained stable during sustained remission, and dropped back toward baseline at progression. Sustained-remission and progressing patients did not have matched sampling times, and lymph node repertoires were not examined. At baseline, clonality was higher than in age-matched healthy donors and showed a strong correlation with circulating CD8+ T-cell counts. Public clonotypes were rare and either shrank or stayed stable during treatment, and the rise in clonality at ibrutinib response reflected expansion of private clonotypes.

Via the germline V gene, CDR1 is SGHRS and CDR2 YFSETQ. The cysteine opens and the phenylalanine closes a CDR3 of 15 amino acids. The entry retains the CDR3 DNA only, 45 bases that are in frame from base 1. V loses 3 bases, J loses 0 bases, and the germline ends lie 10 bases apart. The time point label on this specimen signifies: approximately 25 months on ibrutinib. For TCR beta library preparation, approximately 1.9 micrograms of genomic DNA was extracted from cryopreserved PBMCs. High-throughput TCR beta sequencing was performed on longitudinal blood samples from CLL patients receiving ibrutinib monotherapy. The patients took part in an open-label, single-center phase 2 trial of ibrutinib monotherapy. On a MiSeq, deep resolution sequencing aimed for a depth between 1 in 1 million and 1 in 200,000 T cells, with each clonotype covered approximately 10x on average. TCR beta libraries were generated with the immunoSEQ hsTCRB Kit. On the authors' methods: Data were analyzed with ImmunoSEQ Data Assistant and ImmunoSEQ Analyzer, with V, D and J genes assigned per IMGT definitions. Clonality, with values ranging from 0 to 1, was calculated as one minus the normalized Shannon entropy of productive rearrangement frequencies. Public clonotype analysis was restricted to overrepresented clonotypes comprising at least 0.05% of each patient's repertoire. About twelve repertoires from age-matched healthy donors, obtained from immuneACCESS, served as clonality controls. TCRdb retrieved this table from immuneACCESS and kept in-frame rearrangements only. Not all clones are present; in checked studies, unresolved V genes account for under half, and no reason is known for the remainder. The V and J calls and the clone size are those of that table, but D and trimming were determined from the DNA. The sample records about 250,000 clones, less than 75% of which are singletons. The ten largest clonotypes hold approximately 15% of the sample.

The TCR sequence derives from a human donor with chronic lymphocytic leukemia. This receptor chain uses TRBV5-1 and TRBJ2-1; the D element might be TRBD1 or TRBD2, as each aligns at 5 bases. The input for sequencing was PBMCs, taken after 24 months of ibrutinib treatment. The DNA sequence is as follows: TGCGCCAGCAGCTCTGGGACCATCTCCTACAATGAGCAGTTCTTC. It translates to CASSSGTISYNEQFF.